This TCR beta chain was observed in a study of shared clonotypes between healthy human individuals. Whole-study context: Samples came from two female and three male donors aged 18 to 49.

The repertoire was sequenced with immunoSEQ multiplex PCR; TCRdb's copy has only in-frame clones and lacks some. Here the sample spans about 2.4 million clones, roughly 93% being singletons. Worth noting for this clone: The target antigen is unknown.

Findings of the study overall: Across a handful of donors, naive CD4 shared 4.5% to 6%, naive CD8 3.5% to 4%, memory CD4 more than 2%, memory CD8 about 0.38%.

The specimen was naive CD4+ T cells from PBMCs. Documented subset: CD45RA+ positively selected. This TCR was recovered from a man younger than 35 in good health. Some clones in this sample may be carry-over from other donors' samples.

The CDR3 sequence is CASSQGQKVTYEQYF. In DNA, the CDR3 is TGTGCCAGCAGTCAGGGACAGAAAGTAACCTACGAGCAGTACTTC. The V call is TRBV6-8, the J call TRBJ2-7; 7 positions match TRBD1. With 5 bases clipped from V and 2 bases from J, the junction kept 9 bases outside the gene matches. The CDR3 length is 15 residues. Germline assignment: CDR1 MNHGY and CDR2 SAAAGT.